Sequencing of this TCR beta chain was carried out in a study of monozygotic twins with cystic fibrosis. As for this clone: As yet, its antigen is unknown.

Whole-study findings and limits: Unrelated CF individuals shared fewer identical clonotypes than monozygotic CF twins. In 13 of 16 pairs, V gene usage was closest to the co-twin's. Age, concordance and disease severity did not associate with shared CDR3 numbers. Clonality was generally low (median approximately 0.0088), higher in the most severe patients.

The method was immunoSEQ multiplex PCR; TCRdb's version includes in-frame clones alone and lacks a portion of them. Of 14,000 or so clones in the sample, 85% to 90% were seen once. Trimming cost V 4 bases and J 4 bases, with 13 bases left between them. The germline gives CDR1 MGHRA, CDR2 YSYEKL. CDR3 length equals 15 residues. The origin of this receptor is a boy aged 5-17 years with cystic fibrosis. The chain recombines TRBV4-1 with TRBJ1-4; D is perhaps TRBD1 (6 bases). Sample: blood. CDR3 DNA sequence: TGCGCCAGCAGCCCCCACGGGGGCCGTAATGAAAAACTGTTTTTT. Residues: CASSPHGGRNEKLFF.